The 23 T cell receptor beta chains listed next were all sequenced from one sample in a study of regulatory T cells in long-lasting Graves disease (dated by TCRdb to about 2021). This specimen's time point label, per the study, means: newly diagnosed GD, antithyroid drugs for less than 3 months. For both TCR sequencing and RNA sequencing, RNA was extracted from PBMCs using TRIzol. The library was made by multiplex PCR. The instrument was an Illumina HiSeq 4000. iRepertoire HTBI primers and Arm-PCR amplification of CDR3 regions were used to construct TCR beta libraries. TCRdb reprocessing: public reads trimmed at Q25 with fastp, clones called with MiXCR, in-frame beta chains kept. Each CDR3 protein gets just one entry, which takes the most common genes and DNA from the rows behind it. Recorded for this sample are approximately 400,000 distinct CDR3 sequences; over 9.5% of them occurred a single time. Together, the top ten hold over 15% of the sample.

This sample was shared with a second study, whose subject was T cells in Graves' hyperthyroidism and ophthalmopathy.

The input for sequencing was peripheral blood mononuclear cells (PBMCs), taken at new diagnosis, from a patient treated with antithyroid drugs. The receptor set was obtained from a woman aged 18 to 35 with Graves disease. Donor details come from another sample of the same person, matched by shared clones.

The CDR3 bases are TGTGCCAGTAGTAAGGGCAGCCAGAACACTGAAGCTTTCTTT. Protein: CASSKGSQNTEAFF. The V and J genes are TRBV19 and TRBJ1-1; D is uncertain. V shed 4 bases and J shed 1 base, with 10 bases lying between them. Germline V CDR1 and CDR2: LNHDA, SQIVND (reference sequence). This CDR3 region has 14 residues.

The chain recombines TRBV12-3 or TRBV12-4 with TRBJ1-6; D perhaps matches TRBD1 (6 bases). This CDR3 contains 15 residues. The V end was cut by 5 bases, the J end by 6 bases, with 14 bases between. CDR3 DNA: TGTGCCAGCAGTCCAACAGGGTTTGGTAATTCACCCCTCCACTTT. As protein: CASSPTGFGNSPLHF.

The sample holds many counts of this clonotype. The chain joins TRBV19 to TRBJ2-1, with 9 bases lining up with TRBD1. This CDR3 spans 15 amino acids. Germline V lookup: CDR1 LNHDA, CDR2 SQIVND (reference sequence). Unmatched junction bases numbered 10, after V lost 6 bases and J lost 7 bases. In DNA, the CDR3 is TGTGCCAGTAGCCTGCACAGGGGGCAGGGAAATGAGCAGTTCTTC. Translated, it gives CASSLHRGQGNEQFF.

This clonotype was recorded at least ten times. This chain uses TRBV28 with TRBJ2-1; D perhaps matches TRBD2 (5 bases). This CDR3 has 13 residues. Germline lookup yields CDR1 MDHEN and CDR2 SYDVKM. V was clipped by 6 bases and J by 9 bases, with 15 bases between them. In DNA form, the CDR3 reads TGTGCCAGCAGCCGGGATCCGTATGGTGAGCAGTTCTTC. As protein: CASSRDPYGEQFF.

This clonotype showed up many times. This sequence joins TRBV28 and TRBJ2-1; 13 nucleotides match TRBD2. The CDR3 length is 17 residues. Germline CDR1 reads MDHEN; CDR2 reads SYDVKM. With 7 bases clipped from V and 8 bases from J, the junction kept 14 bases outside the gene matches. The CDR3 nucleotides are TGTGCCAGCACCACCCATCAACTAGCGGGGGGGGTGGATGAGCAGTTCTTC. Translating it yields CASTTHQLAGGVDEQFF.

In this sample, this clonotype turned up many times. The chain has TRBV20-1 and TRBJ2-1; D ambiguous. Trimming cost V 1 base and J 0 bases, with 7 bases left between them. Looked up from germline, CDR1 is DFQATT and CDR2 is SNEGSKA (reference sequence). This CDR3 has 14 amino acids. The CDR3 loop is CSARVLSSYNEQFF. Here the CDR3 DNA reads TGCAGTGCTAGAGTCCTTAGCTCCTACAATGAGCAGTTCTTC.

This chain links TRBV5-1 with TRBJ1-2; TRBD1 matches 10 bases. The CDR3 totals 17 residues. V trimming: 5 bases; J trimming: 0 bases; junction bases outside the gene matches: 10. Per the germline V gene, CDR1 is SGHRS and CDR2 is YFSETQ. As DNA, the CDR3 is TGCGCCAGCAGTTCCGGGACAGGGGATCTACCTAACTATGGCTACACCTTC. This sequence encodes CASSSGTGDLPNYGYTF.

This clonotype has a count of ten or more. V is TRBV30 and J is TRBJ1-4; 10 bases map to TRBD1. Per germline, CDR1 GTSNPN and CDR2 SVGIG (reference sequence). Losses at the gene ends were 2 bases for V and 5 bases for J; bases not matched to a gene: 5. CDR3 length: 15 residues. The CDR3 DNA is TGTGCCTGGAGTTCGGGGACAGGGGTAAATGAAAAACTGTTTTTT. The encoded protein is CAWSSGTGVNEKLFF.

There are a few counts of this clonotype. Just one base apart from a much larger clone, this may be a read error. V and J are TRBV11-2 and TRBJ2-7, with 8 bases identical to TRBD2. Germline values: CDR1 SGHAT, CDR2 FQNNGV. The CDR3 has 15 amino acids. The CDR3 DNA is TGTGCCGGCAGCTTAGGGGTAGCGGGATTCGAAGAGCAGTACTTC. This codes for CAGSLGVAGFEEQYF.

In this sample, this clonotype turned up many times. The chain employs TRBV7-6 and TRBJ2-1; unclear D gene. The CDR3 has 12 residues. V lost 1 base to trimming and J lost 8 bases, with 6 bases between them. CDR1 is SGHVS, CDR2 FNYEAQ, per germline. The CDR3 bases are TGTGCCAGCAGCTTAGTTTTTTATGAGCAGTTCTTC. It encodes CASSLVFYEQFF. Together with reference TRBV7-6 and TRBJ2-1, the CDR3 gives the full variable domain: GAGVSQSPRYKVTKRGQDVALRCDPISGHVSLYWYRQALGQGPEFLTYFNYEAQQDKSGLPNDRFSAERPEGSISTLTIQRTEQRDSAMYRCASSLVFYEQFFGPGTRLTVL.

The genes are TRBV19 and TRBJ2-3; possibly TRBD1 or TRBD2 for D (5 bases each). In germline, CDR1 is LNHDA, CDR2 SQIVND (reference sequence). The ends were cut back, 7 bases at V and 0 bases at J, with 17 bases in the middle. This CDR3 comprises 16 residues. The CDR3 spells CASTISRGGSTDTQYF. The CDR3 nucleotides are TGTGCCAGTACCATTTCTCGGGGCGGGAGCACAGATACGCAGTATTTT.

V usage is TRBV4-3 and J usage is TRBJ2-7, with 8 positions matching TRBD2. Germline trimming cut 0 bases from V and 2 bases from J; bases unmatched to any gene: 9. This CDR3 spans 17 amino acids. Germline CDR1 is LGHNA and CDR2 is YSLEER. The CDR3 spells CASSQDRIAGIAYEQYF. CDR3 coding DNA: TGCGCCAGCAGCCAAGATAGGATAGCGGGGATCGCCTACGAGCAGTACTTC.

CDR3 sequence: CASSQDSGSLRANTEAFF. CDR3 coding DNA: TGCGCCAGCAGCCAAGATTCAGGGTCCCTTAGGGCGAACACTGAAGCTTTCTTT. The chain combines TRBV4-1 with TRBJ1-1; D perhaps matches TRBD1 (5 bases). From germline, CDR1 is MGHRA and CDR2 YSYEKL. Between the trimmed V and J ends, which lost 0 bases and 1 base, there was a span of 18 bases. The CDR3 is 18 residues long.

This clonotype was counted many times. The chain is built from TRBV7-2 and TRBJ1-1; D gene unclear. Trimming removed 1 base at V and 2 bases at J, with 11 bases between. This CDR3 contains 15 residues. The V gene's germline CDR1 is SGHTA and CDR2 FQGNSA. In nucleotides, the CDR3 is TGTGCCAGCAGCTTAGGGAAGACGGGCAACACTGAAGCTTTCTTT. Its protein is CASSLGKTGNTEAFF.

The chain is built from TRBV24-1 and TRBJ2-1; 7 nucleotides align to TRBD2. V gave up 1 base and J gave up 6 bases; unmatched junction bases: 8. Germline-derived CDR1 and CDR2 are KGHDR and SFDVKD. The CDR3 contains 16 residues. The CDR3 coding sequence is TGTGCCACCAGTGATTTCTACGCGGGAGTGGGCAATGAGCAGTTCTTC. Translating it yields CATSDFYAGVGNEQFF.

This rearrangement joins TRBV4-3 to TRBJ1-5; D is unclear. This CDR3 has 16 residues. Trimming shortened V by 0 bases and J by 9 bases, and 18 bases separated the two germline ends. Germline CDR1 and CDR2: LGHNA and YSLEER. CDR3 region: CASSQEFGLANGPQHF. The CDR3 DNA follows: TGCGCCAGCAGCCAAGAATTCGGGCTGGCCAATGGGCCCCAGCATTTT.

This clonotype is a singleton in its sample. A read error may explain this, as a much larger clone is one base away. The V gene is TRBV27, the J gene TRBJ2-3, with 8 bases matching TRBD2. The CDR3 sequence is 15 residues long. Losses at the gene ends were 5 bases for V and 2 bases for J; bases not matched to a gene: 6. The germline V gene has CDR1 MNHEY and CDR2 SMNVEV (reference sequence). CDR3 DNA sequence: TGTGCCAGCAGTCGGAGCGGGAGAGACACAGATACGCAGTATTTT. As protein: CASSRSGRDTDTQYF.

This clonotype was seen a handful of times. This chain uses TRBV6-1 with TRBJ2-7; weak D call: TRBD1 (5 bases). Between the trimmed V and J ends, which lost 4 bases and 3 bases, there was a span of 16 bases. The germline V gene encodes CDR1 MNHNS and CDR2 SASEGT. The CDR3 is 15 residues long. CDR3 sequence (DNA): TGTGCCAGCAGTGTACCACCTGGACACCTCTACGAGCAGTACGTC. Translating it yields CASSVPPGHLYEQYV.

The chain uses TRBV12-5 and TRBJ1-2, with 10 bases matching TRBD1. The CDR3 runs to 17 residues. Germline V lookup: CDR1 LGHNT, CDR2 FRNRAP. V trimming: 3 bases; J trimming: 3 bases; junction bases outside the gene matches: 10. In DNA form, the CDR3 reads TGTGCTAGTGGTTTCGAACCCGGGACAGGGGTGGACTATGGCTACACCTTC. Translation gives CASGFEPGTGVDYGYTF.

This clonotype was observed many times. The rearrangement links TRBV29-1 to TRBJ2-3; D not certain. Germline values: CDR1 SQVTM, CDR2 ANQGSEA. This CDR3 comprises 13 residues. Trimming removed 7 bases at V and 1 base at J, with 12 bases between. The CDR3 here is CSAEEKGTDTQYF. CDR3 DNA: TGCAGCGCCGAAGAGAAGGGCACAGATACGCAGTATTTT.

The chain carries TRBV29-1 and TRBJ2-7, with D hard to call. V lost 1 base and J lost 6, with 13 bases in between. The CDR3 consists of 13 residues. CDR1 is SQVTM, CDR2 ANQGSEA, per germline. CDR3 sequence: CSVEAYAGSEQYF. In nucleotides, the CDR3 is TGCAGCGTTGAAGCGTATGCAGGCTCCGAGCAGTACTTC.

The CDR3 DNA sequence: TGCGCCAGCAGCCAAGATATCAGGACAGGGGGATATGGCTACACCTTC. Translating gives CASSQDIRTGGYGYTF. This sequence joins TRBV4-3 and TRBJ1-2; 10 nucleotides match TRBD1. The junction had 6 bases not matched to a gene; V was cut back by 0 bases and J by 5 bases. CDR1 LGHNA and CDR2 YSLEER come from the germline V gene. This CDR3 is built from 16 residues.

This clonotype was observed a handful of times. V is TRBV15 and J is TRBJ1-2, with TRBD1 as a possible D gene (6 bases). Germline loops: CDR1 LNHNV, CDR2 YYDKDF (reference sequence). Between the trimmed V and J ends, which lost 5 bases and 5 bases, there was a span of 12 bases. This CDR3 has 13 amino acids. CDR3 sequence reads: CATSGGGVYGYTF. The CDR3 nucleotides are TGTGCCACCAGCGGAGGGGGGGTGTATGGCTACACCTTC.